These 14 T cell receptor beta chains came from one sample sequenced in a study of blood T cells in healthy people across ages. A second roughly 7 to 12 cycle PCR used barcoded and J-beta primers. One entry per CDR3 protein, called by TCRdb with MiXCR from the 5' RACE reads. The table has hundreds of thousands of distinct CDR3 sequences, around 52% seen once. Sequencing was carried out using blood. Receptor source: a woman of 80 years or more in good health.

The chain employs TRBV15 and TRBJ1-5; D gene ambiguous. The CDR3 extends over 12 amino acids. CDR1 is LNHNV, CDR2 YYDKDF, per germline (reference sequence). Trimming took 1 base from V and 4 from J, leaving 2 bases between them. As DNA, the CDR3 is TGTGCCACCAGCAGAGTTAATCAGCCCCAGCATTTT. Its protein product is CATSRVNQPQHF. The full variable domain, in which reference TRBV15 and TRBJ1-5 provide the parts outside the CDR3, is DAMVIQNPRYQVTQFGKPVTLSCSQTLNHNVMYWYQQKSSQAPKLLFHYYDKDFNNEADTPDNFQSRRPNTSFCFLDIRSPGLGDTAMYLCATSRVNQPQHFGDGTRLSIL.

With respect to this clonotype: This may be a read error: a much more frequent sequence differs by one nucleotide. CDR3 DNA sequence: TGTGCCATCGGGCAGGACACTGAAGCTTTCTTT. Amino acids: CAIGQDTEAFF. V and J are TRBV10-3 and TRBJ1-1, with D uncertain. V lost 8 bases, J lost 3 bases, and 7 bases lay in between. CDR3 length: 11 residues. In germline, CDR1 is ENHRY, CDR2 SYGVKD.

This clonotype has a single count. This chain uses TRBV10-3 with TRBJ2-5, with D hard to call. The CDR3 runs 13 residues. CDR1 and CDR2 (germline): ENHRY, SYGVKD. Trimming cost V 2 bases and J 1 base, with 5 bases left between them. CDR3 loop: CAISERAQETQYF. DNA for the CDR3: TGTGCCATCAGTGAGAGGGCCCAAGAGACCCAGTACTTC.

V gene TRBV7-2 combines with J gene TRBJ2-2; 12 bases agree with TRBD1. The germline V gene encodes CDR1 SGHTA and CDR2 FQGNSA. This CDR3 contains 16 residues. J gave up 7 bases and V 1 base, and 4 bases lay outside the gene matches. CDR3 bases: TGTGCCAGCAGCTTAGGGGGACAGGGGGCTTTCGGGGAGCTGTTTTTT. Protein: CASSLGGQGAFGELFF.

Ten or more counts support this clonotype. This chain connects TRBV20-1 to TRBJ2-3, with 9 bases matching TRBD2. The CDR3 contains 17 residues. V shed 1 base and J 2 bases; nucleotides not matched to a gene: 10. Germline lookup yields CDR1 DFQATT and CDR2 SNEGSKA (reference sequence). The CDR3 DNA is TGCAGTGCTAGAGGCACGGCGCGGGAGGGATCCACAGATACGCAGTATTTT. Translated, it gives CSARGTAREGSTDTQYF.

In this sample, this clonotype turned up many times. The chain links TRBV12-3 or TRBV12-4 to TRBJ2-1; D is perhaps TRBD2 (6 bases). This CDR3 contains 13 residues. V dropped 5 bases and J dropped 6 bases, with 11 bases sitting between them. CDR3 residues: CASSVGGSNEQFF. CDR3 DNA sequence: TGTGCCAGCAGTGTGGGGGGTTCCAATGAGCAGTTCTTC.

For this clonotype: Being one base from a much bigger clone, this may be a read error. V usage is TRBV2 and J usage is TRBJ2-5; D possibly corresponds to TRBD2 (5 bases). The CDR3 length is 18 residues. The germline CDR1 and CDR2 sequences are SNHLY and FYNNEI. V was pared by 4 bases and J by 11 bases, with 32 bases between. CDR3 amino acids: CASSGQTDGLHGYNEQYF. The CDR3 DNA follows: TGTGCCAGCAGTGGCCAAACTGACGGACTTCATGGTTACAATGAGCAGTACTTC.

This clonotype was detected only a few times. The V call is TRBV14, the J call TRBJ2-7; 7 bases map to TRBD2. Germline-derived CDR1 and CDR2 are SGHDN and FVKESK. The CDR3 runs 17 residues. V lost 4 bases, J lost 1 base, and 13 bases stayed unmatched. CDR3 in amino acids: CASSPFLTSVASYEQYF. In DNA form, the CDR3 reads TGTGCCAGCAGCCCCTTCCTTACTAGCGTGGCTTCCTACGAGCAGTACTTC.

The chain employs TRBV29-1 and TRBJ2-5; D call uncertain. Trimming pared 3 bases from V and 7 bases from J, leaving 12 bases between. CDR1 SQVTM and CDR2 ANQGSEA come from the germline V gene. The length of the CDR3 is 12 residues. The CDR3 DNA reads as TGCAGCGTTGACACCCTCCGAGGGACCCAGTACTTC. It yields the protein CSVDTLRGTQYF.

The chain is built from TRBV27 and TRBJ2-1, with D uncertain. The germline V gene has CDR1 MNHEY and CDR2 SMNVEV (reference sequence). The CDR3 sequence is 13 residues long. Deletions cut 5 bases from V and 7 bases from J, with 12 bases between. CDR3: CASSRSHRNEQFF. The CDR3 DNA is TGTGCCAGCAGTAGAAGCCACCGTAATGAGCAGTTCTTC.

This clonotype was seen at least ten times. The chain joins TRBV6-5 to TRBJ1-5; 7 nucleotides align to TRBD1. CDR3 length equals 14 residues. Germline-derived CDR1 and CDR2 are MNHEY and SVGAGI. J lost 4 bases, V lost 2 bases, and 2 bases had no gene match. The CDR3 reads CASSYAQGNQPQHF. CDR3 DNA: TGTGCCAGCAGTTACGCACAGGGGAATCAGCCCCAGCATTTT.

The genes are TRBV2 and TRBJ1-1; 8 nucleotides align to TRBD1. The CDR3 runs 20 residues. Germline CDR1 and CDR2: SNHLY and FYNNEI. The V gene end was trimmed by 9 bases and the J gene end by 0 bases; junction bases not matched to a gene: 24. CDR3 bases: TGTGCCAGGGAACAGGGGGGGACTGACCGGGGGCAGATCATGAACACTGAAGCTTTCTTT. This gives the protein CAREQGGTDRGQIMNTEAFF.

In the case of this clonotype: A much larger clone differs from this one at a single base, so this may be a read error. The chain employs TRBV6-6 and TRBJ2-1; the match to TRBD2 covers 7 bases. The germline CDR1 and CDR2 sequences are MNHNY and SVGAGI (reference sequence). V was pared by 5 bases and J by 8 bases, with 6 bases of the junction left unmatched. CDR3 length equals 13 residues. The CDR3 region is CASSTRLAHEQFF. Here the CDR3 DNA reads TGTGCCAGCAGTACCCGACTAGCCCATGAGCAGTTCTTC.

This clonotype was counted at least ten times. The J gene is TRBJ2-3, the V gene TRBV3-1; D gene ambiguous. V was trimmed by 0 bases and J by 7 bases, leaving 5 bases between them. The CDR3 extends over 12 amino acids. The germline gives CDR1 LGHDT, CDR2 YNNKEL (reference sequence). The CDR3 region is CASSQDGHTQYF. The CDR3 region has the DNA TGTGCCAGCAGCCAAGATGGGCATACGCAGTATTTT.